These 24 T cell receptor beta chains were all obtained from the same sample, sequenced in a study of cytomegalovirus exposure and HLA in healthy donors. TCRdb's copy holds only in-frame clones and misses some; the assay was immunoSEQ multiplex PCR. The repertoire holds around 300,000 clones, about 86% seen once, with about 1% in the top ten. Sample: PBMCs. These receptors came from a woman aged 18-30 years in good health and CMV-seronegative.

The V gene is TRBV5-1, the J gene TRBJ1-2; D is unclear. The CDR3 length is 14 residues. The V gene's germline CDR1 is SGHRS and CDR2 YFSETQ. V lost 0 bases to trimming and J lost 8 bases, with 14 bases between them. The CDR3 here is CASSLGDLSGGYTF. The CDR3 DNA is TGCGCCAGCAGCTTGGGAGACCTCTCGGGGGGCTACACCTTC.

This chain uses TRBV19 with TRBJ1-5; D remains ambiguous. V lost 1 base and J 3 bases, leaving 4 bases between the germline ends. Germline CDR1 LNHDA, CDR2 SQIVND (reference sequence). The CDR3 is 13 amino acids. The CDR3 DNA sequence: TGTGCCAGTAGTATAGTCGTCAATCAGCCCCAGCATTTT. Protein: CASSIVVNQPQHF.

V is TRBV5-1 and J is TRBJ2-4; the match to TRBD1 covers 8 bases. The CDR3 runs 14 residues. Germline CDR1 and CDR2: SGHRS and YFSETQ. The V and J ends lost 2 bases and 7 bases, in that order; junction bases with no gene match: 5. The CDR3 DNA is TGCGCCAGCAGCTTCGGTACAGGGGGGAACATTCAGTACTTC. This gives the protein CASSFGTGGNIQYF.

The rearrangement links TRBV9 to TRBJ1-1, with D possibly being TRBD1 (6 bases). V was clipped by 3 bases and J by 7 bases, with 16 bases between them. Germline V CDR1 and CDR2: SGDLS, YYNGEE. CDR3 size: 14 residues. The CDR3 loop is CASSEGEYWGEAFF. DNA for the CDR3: TGTGCCAGCAGCGAGGGGGAGTACTGGGGTGAAGCTTTCTTT.

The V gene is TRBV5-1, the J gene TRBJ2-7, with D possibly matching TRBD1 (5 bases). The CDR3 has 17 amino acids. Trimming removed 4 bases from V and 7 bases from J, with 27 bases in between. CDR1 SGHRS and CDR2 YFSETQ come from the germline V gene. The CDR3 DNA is TGCGCCAGCAGCACCCAACCCCCCAGGGTAGGGGCTAAGGAGCAGTACTTC. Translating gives CASSTQPPRVGAKEQYF.

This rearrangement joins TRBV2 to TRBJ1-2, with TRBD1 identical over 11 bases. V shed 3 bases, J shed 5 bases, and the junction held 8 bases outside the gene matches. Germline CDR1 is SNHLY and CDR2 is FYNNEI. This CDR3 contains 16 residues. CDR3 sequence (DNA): TGTGCCAGCAGTGACCCGGGACAGGGGGGCTGGTATGGCTACACCTTC. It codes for CASSDPGQGGWYGYTF.

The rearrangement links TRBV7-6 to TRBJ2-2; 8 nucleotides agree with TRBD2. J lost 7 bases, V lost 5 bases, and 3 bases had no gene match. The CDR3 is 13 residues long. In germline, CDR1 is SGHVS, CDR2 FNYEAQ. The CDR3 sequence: CASSRGTSGELFF. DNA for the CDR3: TGTGCCAGCAGCCGAGGGACTAGCGGGGAGCTGTTTTTT.

The CDR3 protein is CASSPGQGAINEQFF. CDR3 in DNA: TGTGCCAGCAGTCCAGGACAGGGGGCGATCAATGAGCAGTTCTTC. This rearrangement joins TRBV28 to TRBJ2-1; the match to TRBD1 covers 11 bases. CDR1 and CDR2 from the germline V gene are MDHEN and SYDVKM. The CDR3 has 15 amino acids. Germline trimming cut 5 bases from V and 6 bases from J; bases unmatched to any gene: 6.

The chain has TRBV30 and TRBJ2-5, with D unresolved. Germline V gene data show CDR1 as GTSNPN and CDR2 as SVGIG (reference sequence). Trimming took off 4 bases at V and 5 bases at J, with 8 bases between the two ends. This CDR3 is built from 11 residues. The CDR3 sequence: CAWTVMETQYF. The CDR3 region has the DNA TGTGCCTGGACAGTGATGGAGACCCAGTACTTC.

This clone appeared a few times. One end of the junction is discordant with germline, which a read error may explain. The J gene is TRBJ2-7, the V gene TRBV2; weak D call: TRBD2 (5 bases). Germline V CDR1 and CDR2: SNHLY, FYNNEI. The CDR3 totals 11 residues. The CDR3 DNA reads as TGTGCCAGCAGTGAAAATAGCGCCAAGCACTTC. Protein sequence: CASSENSAKHF.

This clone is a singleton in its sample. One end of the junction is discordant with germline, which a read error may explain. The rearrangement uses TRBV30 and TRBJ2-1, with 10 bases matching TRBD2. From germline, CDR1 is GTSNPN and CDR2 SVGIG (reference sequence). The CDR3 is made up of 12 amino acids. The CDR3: CAGSGGAHEQFF. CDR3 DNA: TGTGCCGGGAGCGGGGGGGCCCATGAGCAGTTCTTC.

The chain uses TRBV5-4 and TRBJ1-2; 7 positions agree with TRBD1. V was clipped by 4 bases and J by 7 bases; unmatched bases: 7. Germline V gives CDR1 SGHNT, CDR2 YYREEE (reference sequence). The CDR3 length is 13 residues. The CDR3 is CASSLDRERGYTF. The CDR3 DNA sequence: TGTGCCAGCAGCCTTGACAGGGAGCGTGGCTACACCTTC.

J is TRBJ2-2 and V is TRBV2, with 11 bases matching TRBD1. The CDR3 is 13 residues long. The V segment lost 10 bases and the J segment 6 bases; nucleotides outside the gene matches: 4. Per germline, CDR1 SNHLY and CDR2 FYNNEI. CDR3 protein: CATRDRGSGELFF. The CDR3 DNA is TGTGCCACACGGGACAGGGGGTCCGGGGAGCTGTTTTTT. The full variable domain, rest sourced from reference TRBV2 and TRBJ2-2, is EPEVTQTPSHQVTQMGQEVILRCVPISNHLYFYWYRQILGQKVEFLVSFYNNEISEKSEIFDDQFSVERPDGSNFTLKIRSTKLEDSAMYFCATRDRGSGELFFGEGSRLTVL.

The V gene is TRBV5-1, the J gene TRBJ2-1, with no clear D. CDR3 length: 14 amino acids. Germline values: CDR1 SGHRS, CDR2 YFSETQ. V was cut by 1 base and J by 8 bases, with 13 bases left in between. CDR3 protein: CASSLTAPADEQFF. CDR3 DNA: TGCGCCAGCAGCTTGACGGCCCCTGCGGATGAGCAGTTCTTC.

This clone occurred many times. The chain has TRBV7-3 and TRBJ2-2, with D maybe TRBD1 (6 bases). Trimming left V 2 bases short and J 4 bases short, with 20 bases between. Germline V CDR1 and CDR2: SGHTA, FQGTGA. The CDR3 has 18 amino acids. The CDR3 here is CASSLLGRQGFGTGELFF. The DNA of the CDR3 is TGTGCCAGCAGCTTACTTGGGCGTCAGGGGTTTGGCACCGGGGAGCTGTTTTTT.

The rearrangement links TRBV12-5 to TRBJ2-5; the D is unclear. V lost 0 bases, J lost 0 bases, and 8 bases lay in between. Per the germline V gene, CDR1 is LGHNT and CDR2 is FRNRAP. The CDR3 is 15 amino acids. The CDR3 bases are TGTGCTAGTGGTTTGGTTAATAGCCACCAAGAGACCCAGTACTTC. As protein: CASGLVNSHQETQYF. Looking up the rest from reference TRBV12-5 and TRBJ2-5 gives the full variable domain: DARVTQTPRHKVTEMGQEVTMRCQPILGHNTVFWYRQTMMQGLELLAYFRNRAPLDDSGMPKDRFSAEMPDATLATLKIQPSEPRDSAVYFCASGLVNSHQETQYFGPGTRLLVL.

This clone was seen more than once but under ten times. CDR3 bases: TGTGCCAGTAGTATCGGACAGGGTGATTCCTCCTACGAGCAGTACTTC. It codes for CASSIGQGDSSYEQYF. The J gene is TRBJ2-7, the V gene TRBV19, with 8 bases identical to TRBD1. CDR3 length: 16 amino acids. Germline V gene lookup returns CDR1 LNHDA and CDR2 SQIVND (reference sequence). V shed 3 bases and J 0 bases; nucleotides not matched to a gene: 7.

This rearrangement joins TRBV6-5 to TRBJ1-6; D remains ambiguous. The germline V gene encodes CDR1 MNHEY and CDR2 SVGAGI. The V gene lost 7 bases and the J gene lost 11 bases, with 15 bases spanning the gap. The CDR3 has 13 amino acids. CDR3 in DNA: TGTGCCAGCACCGACGGGAGGACGGCACCCCTCCACTTT. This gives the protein CASTDGRTAPLHF.

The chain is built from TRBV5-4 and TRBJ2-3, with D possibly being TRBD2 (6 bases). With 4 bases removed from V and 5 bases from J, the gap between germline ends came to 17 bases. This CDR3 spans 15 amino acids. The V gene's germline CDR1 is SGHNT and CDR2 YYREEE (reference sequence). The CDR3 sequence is CASSLGLRGGDTQYF. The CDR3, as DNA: TGTGCCAGCAGCCTCGGGTTAAGGGGAGGAGATACGCAGTATTTT.

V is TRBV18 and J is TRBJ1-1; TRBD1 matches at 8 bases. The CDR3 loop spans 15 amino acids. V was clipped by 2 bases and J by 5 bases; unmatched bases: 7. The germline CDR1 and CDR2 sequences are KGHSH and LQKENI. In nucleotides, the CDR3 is TGTGCCAGCTCACCAGTAGCAGGGGGCTCGACTGAAGCTTTCTTT. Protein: CASSPVAGGSTEAFF.

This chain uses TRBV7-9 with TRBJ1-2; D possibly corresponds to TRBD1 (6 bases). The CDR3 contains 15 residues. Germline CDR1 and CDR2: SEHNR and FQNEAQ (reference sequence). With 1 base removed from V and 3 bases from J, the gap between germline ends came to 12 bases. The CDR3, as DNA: TGTGCCAGCAGCTTAGGAAGACAGGTCGACTATGGCTACACCTTC. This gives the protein CASSLGRQVDYGYTF.

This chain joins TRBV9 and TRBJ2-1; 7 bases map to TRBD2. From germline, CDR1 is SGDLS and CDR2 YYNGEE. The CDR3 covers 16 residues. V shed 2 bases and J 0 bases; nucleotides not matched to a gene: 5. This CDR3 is CASSVLAVSSYNEQFF. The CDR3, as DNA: TGTGCCAGCAGCGTCCTAGCGGTGAGCTCCTACAATGAGCAGTTCTTC.

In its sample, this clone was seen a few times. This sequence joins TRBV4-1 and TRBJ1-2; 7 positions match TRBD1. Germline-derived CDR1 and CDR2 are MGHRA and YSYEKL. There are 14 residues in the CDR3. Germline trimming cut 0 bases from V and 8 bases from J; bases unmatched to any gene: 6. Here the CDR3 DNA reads TGCGCCAGCAGCCAAGATCCCAGGGGGGTGGGCTACACCTTC. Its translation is CASSQDPRGVGYTF.

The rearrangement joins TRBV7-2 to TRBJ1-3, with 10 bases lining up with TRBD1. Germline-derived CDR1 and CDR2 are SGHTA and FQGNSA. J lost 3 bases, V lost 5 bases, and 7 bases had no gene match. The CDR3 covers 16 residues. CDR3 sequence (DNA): TGTGCCAGCAGCGCAGGGACAGGGGCGGATGGAAACACCATATATTTT. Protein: CASSAGTGADGNTIYF.